What follows are 17 T cell receptor beta chains derived from one specimen sequenced in a study of beta chain features in type 1 diabetes. The sequenced template was cDNA made from the entire isolated RNA. Clones were sequenced by immunoSEQ multiplex PCR, and TCRdb holds only the in-frame ones, with some missing. Of approximately 150,000 clones in the sample, around 9.3% were seen once. Specimen: naive CD4+ T cells from blood. Source of these receptors: a man aged 18 to 30 in good health.

In its sample, this clone was seen many times. This sequence joins TRBV28 and TRBJ2-1; D perhaps matches TRBD1 (6 bases). The V gene's germline CDR1 is MDHEN and CDR2 SYDVKM. This CDR3 is built from 11 residues. V lost 7 bases and J 10 bases, leaving 11 bases between the germline ends. This chain's CDR3 is CASTDRFEQFF. As DNA, the CDR3 is TGTGCCAGCACAGACAGGTTCGAGCAGTTCTTC. Looking up the rest from reference TRBV28 and TRBJ2-1 gives the full variable domain: DVKVTQSSRYLVKRTGEKVFLECVQDMDHENMFWYRQDPGLGLRLIYFSYDVKMKEKGDIPEGYSVSREKKERFSLILESASTNQTSMYLCASTDRFEQFFGPGTRLTVL.

The V and J genes are TRBV6-5 and TRBJ1-2, with a weak D call TRBD1 (5 bases). CDR3 length: 12 residues. With 5 bases removed from V and 2 bases from J, the gap between germline ends came to 6 bases. Germline CDR1 and CDR2: MNHEY and SVGAGI. This CDR3 reads CASSRQNYGYTF. CDR3 bases: TGTGCCAGCAGTAGACAGAACTATGGCTACACCTTC.

This clone was recorded a few times. The junction departs from the called germline gene at one end, perhaps through a read error. The chain combines TRBV7-2 with TRBJ1-6; the match to TRBD1 covers 7 bases. This CDR3 comprises 15 residues. Germline assignment: CDR1 SGHTA and CDR2 FQGNSA. Here the CDR3 reads CASSQAPGGNSPLHF. The CDR3 DNA reads TGCGCCAGCAGCCAAGCCCCAGGGGGTAATTCACCCCTCCACTTT.

This clone was recorded many times. CDR3 nucleotides: TGTGCCAGCAGCGCCATCGGGGGGCGCGGCGAGCAGTACTTC. Its protein is CASSAIGGRGEQYF. This sequence joins TRBV7-2 and TRBJ2-7, with a tentative D call TRBD2 (7 bases). Germline V CDR1 and CDR2: SGHTA, FQGNSA. V shed 5 bases and J shed 6 bases, with 17 bases lying between them. CDR3 length: 14 residues.

For this clone: The germline gene is not matched at one end of the junction; a read error may be the cause. This sequence joins TRBV7-2 and TRBJ1-4; a possible D gene is TRBD1 (5 bases). This CDR3 region has 14 residues. Germline CDR1 is SGHTA and CDR2 is FQGNSA. The CDR3, as DNA: TGCGCCAGCGCCCCGGGGGTAACTAATGAAAAACTGTTTTTT. This gives the protein CASAPGVTNEKLFF.

This sequence joins TRBV18 and TRBJ2-7, with 8 bases identical to TRBD1. There are 14 residues in the CDR3. The germline V gene encodes CDR1 KGHSH and CDR2 LQKENI. The V gene end was trimmed by 2 bases and the J gene end by 5 bases; junction bases not matched to a gene: 5. The CDR3 DNA follows: TGTGCCAGCTCACCAGTGACAGGGGCCGACGAGCAGTACTTC. Translated, it gives CASSPVTGADEQYF.

The chain couples TRBV7-9 to TRBJ1-5; D is unclear. The CDR3 length is 16 residues. Trimming stripped 1 base from V and 0 bases from J, with 10 bases between. Germline V gives CDR1 SEHNR, CDR2 FQNEAQ (reference sequence). DNA of the CDR3: TGTGCCAGCAGCTTAGGAGGGAGCCGTAGCAATCAGCCCCAGCATTTT. Translated: CASSLGGSRSNQPQHF.

This clone was observed a few times. The rearrangement links TRBV5-4 to TRBJ2-7; 13 bases are shared with TRBD2. This CDR3 spans 18 amino acids. V was pared by 4 bases and J by 3 bases, with 13 bases of the junction left unmatched. Germline CDR1 is SGHNT and CDR2 is YYREEE (reference sequence). CDR3 sequence (DNA): TGTGCCAGCAGCGCAGGACTAGCGGGGGCCTCGACTGACTACGAGCAGTACTTC. Encoded protein: CASSAGLAGASTDYEQYF.

The chain couples TRBV5-6 to TRBJ2-5; D might be TRBD1 (6 bases). Germline V gene lookup returns CDR1 SGHDT and CDR2 YYEEEE. Trimming shortened V by 1 base and J by 1 base, and 11 bases separated the two germline ends. The CDR3 is made up of 15 amino acids. The CDR3 DNA reads TGTGCCAGCAGCTTGTTTTCAGGGGCCCAAGAGACCCAGTACTTC. It is translated as CASSLFSGAQETQYF.

The V and J genes are TRBV6-6 and TRBJ2-2; maybe TRBD1 (6 bases). V lost 10 bases and J lost 9, with 18 bases in between. In germline, CDR1 is MNHNY, CDR2 SVGAGI (reference sequence). The CDR3 totals 13 residues. CDR3 DNA: TGTGCCACCCAGGGGCAGTTAGGCAGGGAGCTGTTTTTT. Translation: CATQGQLGRELFF.

The CDR3 coding sequence is TGTGCCAGCAGCTCCGGGACTAGCGGGTTCACAGATACGCAGTATTTT. Residues: CASSSGTSGFTDTQYF. The rearrangement joins TRBV11-3 to TRBJ2-3, with 12 positions matching TRBD2. The ends lost 4 bases at V and 2 bases at J; junction bases unmatched: 4. CDR3 length: 16 amino acids. Germline values: CDR1 SGHNT, CDR2 YENEEA.

A few counts support this clone. The chain carries TRBV19 and TRBJ1-1; 10 positions agree with TRBD1. The ends lost 5 bases at V and 0 bases at J; junction bases unmatched: 6. This CDR3 contains 16 residues. Germline lookup yields CDR1 LNHDA and CDR2 SQIVND (reference sequence). CDR3 nucleotide sequence: TGTGCCAGTAGTCAGACAGGGGGCCGGGTGAACACTGAAGCTTTCTTT. Protein sequence: CASSQTGGRVNTEAFF.

The rearrangement links TRBV11-2 to TRBJ2-3, with 9 bases that match TRBD2. This CDR3 spans 15 amino acids. The ends lost 7 bases at V and 2 bases at J; junction bases unmatched: 7. Germline lookup yields CDR1 SGHAT and CDR2 FQNNGV. The CDR3 loop is CASTGSGGITDTQYF. DNA for the CDR3: TGTGCCAGCACCGGGAGCGGGGGGATCACAGATACGCAGTATTTT.

This clone was observed a handful of times. The V call is TRBV2, the J call TRBJ2-7; D ambiguous. This CDR3 has 12 residues. CDR1 and CDR2 from the germline V gene are SNHLY and FYNNEI. The ends were cut back, 8 bases at V and 2 bases at J, with 10 bases in the middle. CDR3 sequence (DNA): TGTGCCAGCCGATACACCACCTACGAGCAGTACTTC. It codes for CASRYTTYEQYF.

This clone was recorded a few times. The chain is built from TRBV28 and TRBJ1-5; 9 nucleotides align to TRBD1. Germline V lookup: CDR1 MDHEN, CDR2 SYDVKM. The CDR3 consists of 19 residues. J was trimmed by 6 bases and V by 7 bases; bases with no gene match: 22. CDR3 in amino acids: CASISQLGQGTVQGQPQHF. DNA for the CDR3: TGTGCCAGCATTTCTCAACTGGGACAGGGAACGGTACAGGGTCAGCCCCAGCATTTT.

This chain joins TRBV5-4 and TRBJ1-1; D is perhaps TRBD1 (5 bases). Germline loops: CDR1 SGHNT, CDR2 YYREEE (reference sequence). The CDR3 spans 14 residues. Trimming shortened V by 7 bases and J by 0 bases, and 13 bases separated the two germline ends. CDR3 in amino acids: CASRGGNMNTEAFF. The CDR3, as DNA: TGTGCCAGCCGCGGGGGGAACATGAACACTGAAGCTTTCTTT.

This rearrangement joins TRBV6-5 to TRBJ2-7; D is ambiguous. The CDR3 has 13 amino acids. CDR1 and CDR2 from the germline V gene are MNHEY and SVGAGI. V was shortened by 5 bases and J by 4 bases, with 12 bases between the two germline ends. This CDR3 is CASSRSNFYEQYF. The CDR3, as DNA: TGTGCCAGCAGTCGGTCCAATTTTTACGAGCAGTACTTC.